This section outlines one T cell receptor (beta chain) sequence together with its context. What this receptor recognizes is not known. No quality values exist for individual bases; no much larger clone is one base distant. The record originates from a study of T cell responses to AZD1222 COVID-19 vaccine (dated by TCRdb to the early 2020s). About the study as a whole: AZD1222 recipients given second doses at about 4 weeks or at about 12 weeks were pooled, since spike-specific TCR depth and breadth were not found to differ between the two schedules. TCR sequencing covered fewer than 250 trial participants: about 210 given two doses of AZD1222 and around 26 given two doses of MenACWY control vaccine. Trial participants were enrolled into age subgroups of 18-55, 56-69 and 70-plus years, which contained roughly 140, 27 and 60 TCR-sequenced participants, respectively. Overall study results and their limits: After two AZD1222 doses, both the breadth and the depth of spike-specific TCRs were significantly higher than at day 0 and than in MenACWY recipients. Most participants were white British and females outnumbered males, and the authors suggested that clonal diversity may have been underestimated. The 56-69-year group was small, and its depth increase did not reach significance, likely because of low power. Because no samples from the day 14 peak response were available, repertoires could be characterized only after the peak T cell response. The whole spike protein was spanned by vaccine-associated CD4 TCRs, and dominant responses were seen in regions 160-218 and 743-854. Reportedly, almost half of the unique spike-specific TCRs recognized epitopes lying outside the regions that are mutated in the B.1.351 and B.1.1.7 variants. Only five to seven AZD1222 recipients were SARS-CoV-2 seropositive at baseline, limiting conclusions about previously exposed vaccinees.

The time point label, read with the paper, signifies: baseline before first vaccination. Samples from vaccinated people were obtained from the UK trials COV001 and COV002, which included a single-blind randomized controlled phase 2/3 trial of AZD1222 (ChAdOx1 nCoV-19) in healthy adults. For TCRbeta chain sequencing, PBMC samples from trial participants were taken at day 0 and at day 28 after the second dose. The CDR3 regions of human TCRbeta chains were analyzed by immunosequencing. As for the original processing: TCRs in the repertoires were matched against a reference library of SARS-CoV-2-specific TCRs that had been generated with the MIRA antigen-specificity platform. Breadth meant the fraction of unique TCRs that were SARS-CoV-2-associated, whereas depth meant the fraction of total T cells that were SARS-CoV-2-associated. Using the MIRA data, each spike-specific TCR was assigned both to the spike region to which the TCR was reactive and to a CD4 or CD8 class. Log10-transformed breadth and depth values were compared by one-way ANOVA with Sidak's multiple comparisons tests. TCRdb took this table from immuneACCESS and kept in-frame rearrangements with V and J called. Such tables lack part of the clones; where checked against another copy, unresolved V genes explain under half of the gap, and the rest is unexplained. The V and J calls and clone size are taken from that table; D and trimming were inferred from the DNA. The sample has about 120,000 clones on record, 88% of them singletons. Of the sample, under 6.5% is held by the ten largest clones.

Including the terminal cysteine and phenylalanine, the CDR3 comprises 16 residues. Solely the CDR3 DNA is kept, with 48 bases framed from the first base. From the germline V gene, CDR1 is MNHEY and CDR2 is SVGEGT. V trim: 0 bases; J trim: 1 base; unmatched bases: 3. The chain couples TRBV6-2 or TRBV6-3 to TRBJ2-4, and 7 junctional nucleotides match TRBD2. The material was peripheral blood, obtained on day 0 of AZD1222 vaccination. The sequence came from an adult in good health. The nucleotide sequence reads TGTGCCAGCAGTTACTCCGGGGGGAGGGCCAAAAACATTCAGTACTTC. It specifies CASSYSGGRAKNIQYF.